Sequencing of this TCR beta chain was carried out in a study of radiotherapy plus CTLA-4 blockade in lung cancer. Study context: Objective responses arose in over 15% of patients, and approximately 30% experienced disease control.

In the case of this clone: The antigen is unknown.

The V end lost 0 bases, the J end lost 5 bases, and 8 bases lay between the germline ends. Germline V CDR1 and CDR2: SEHNR, FQNEAQ (reference sequence). The CDR3 contains 13 residues. Clones were read by immunoSEQ multiplex PCR, and TCRdb kept only the in-frame ones, dropping some. The sample includes 85,000 to 130,000 clones, roughly 84% of them seen just once. Study-wide results and caveats: Among blood TCR repertoires after radiotherapy plus ipilimumab, tumor-derived clones expanded. Response, reportedly, was best predicted by interferon-beta along with early blood T cell clone dynamics.

The rearrangement joins TRBV7-9 to TRBJ2-7; D tentatively fits TRBD1 or TRBD2 (5 bases each). The source is a human donor with non-small cell lung cancer that progressed on radiotherapy plus ipilimumab. Some clones in this sample may be carry-over from other donors' samples. Sample: peripheral blood, taken from a patient treated with radiotherapy plus ipilimumab. The CDR3 DNA reads TGTGCCAGCAGCTTAGCGGTGGGGGACGAGCAGTACTTC. The encoded protein is CASSLAVGDEQYF.